Shown below are 17 T cell receptor beta chains from a single sample sequenced in a study of blood T cell repertoires in COVID-19. Data came from immunoSEQ multiplex PCR; TCRdb stores just in-frame clones and leaves some out. The table shows approximately 31,000 clones, with roughly nine tenths occurring only once. The sequencing input was peripheral blood. The receptors stem from a man aged 80 or over with acute or convalescent COVID-19.

Written as DNA, the CDR3 is TGCGCCAGCAGCCCCTATGGACTAGCGGGTTTAAGTAGGACGTCCGGGGAGCTGTTTTTT. It is translated as CASSPYGLAGLSRTSGELFF. V is TRBV4-1 and J is TRBJ2-2; 11 bases are a match to TRBD2. V lost 4 bases to trimming and J lost 6 bases; unmatched junction nucleotides: 19. The CDR3 sequence is 20 residues long. Looked up from germline, CDR1 is MGHRA and CDR2 is YSYEKL.

The chain combines TRBV19 with TRBJ2-3, with D perhaps matching TRBD2 (6 bases). The CDR3 length is 16 residues. Germline V CDR1 and CDR2: LNHDA, SQIVND (reference sequence). V was shortened by 3 bases and J by 2 bases, with 15 bases between the two germline ends. Here the CDR3 DNA reads TGTGCCAGTAGTATCGGGACCGGCGGGAACACAGATACGCAGTATTTT. Translation gives CASSIGTGGNTDTQYF.

The chain couples TRBV11-1 to TRBJ2-7; 7 bases align to TRBD1. There are 14 residues in the CDR3. With 5 bases clipped from V and 3 bases from J, the junction kept 7 bases outside the gene matches. Germline V CDR1 and CDR2: SGHAT, FQDESV (reference sequence). CDR3 sequence (DNA): TGTGCCAGCAGCCCGTCCCGGGACAGCTACGAGCAGTACTTC. Residues: CASSPSRDSYEQYF.

The chain uses TRBV7-9 and TRBJ2-7; D uncertain. V lost 5 bases and J 4 bases, leaving 9 bases between the germline ends. The CDR3 covers 12 residues. Germline loops: CDR1 SEHNR, CDR2 FQNEAQ (reference sequence). This CDR3 is CASSISGYEQYF. CDR3 DNA sequence: TGTGCCAGCAGCATATCAGGTTACGAGCAGTACTTC.

The chain has TRBV2 and TRBJ1-4, with 9 bases fitting TRBD1. The V segment lost 7 bases and the J segment 4 bases; nucleotides outside the gene matches: 4. The CDR3 loop spans 14 amino acids. Per germline, CDR1 SNHLY and CDR2 FYNNEI. CDR3 amino acids: CASTPGQGNEKLFF. The CDR3, as DNA: TGTGCCAGCACTCCGGGACAGGGTAATGAAAAACTGTTTTTT.

The chain links TRBV28 to TRBJ1-1; 7 nucleotides match TRBD1. The V segment lost 5 bases and the J segment 5 bases; nucleotides outside the gene matches: 5. CDR1 MDHEN and CDR2 SYDVKM come from the germline V gene. The CDR3 extends over 13 amino acids. The CDR3 sequence is CASSRTGGTEAFF. The CDR3 region has the DNA TGTGCCAGCAGTAGGACAGGCGGAACTGAAGCTTTCTTT.

The chain recombines TRBV7-2 with TRBJ1-5, with D unclear. V dropped 4 bases and J dropped 3 bases, with 13 bases sitting between them. The CDR3 spans 15 residues. Germline CDR1 is SGHTA and CDR2 is FQGNSA. In DNA, the CDR3 is TGTGCCAGCAGCTCCCAGCGGGGATCCAATCAGCCCCAGCATTTT. Its translation is CASSSQRGSNQPQHF.

V and J are TRBV5-1 and TRBJ2-1; 9 bases map to TRBD2. V gave up 0 bases and J gave up 4 bases; unmatched junction bases: 5. Germline CDR1 SGHRS, CDR2 YFSETQ. The CDR3 covers 16 residues. The chain's CDR3 is CASSLAAGGSYNEQFF. The CDR3 coding sequence is TGCGCCAGCAGCTTGGCGGCGGGAGGGTCGTACAATGAGCAGTTCTTC. The full variable domain, completed using reference TRBV5-1 and TRBJ2-1, is KAGVTQTPRYLIKTRGQQVTLSCSPISGHRSVSWYQQTPGQGLQFLFEYFSETQRNKGNFPGRFSGRQFSNSRSEMNVSTLELGDSALYLCASSLAAGGSYNEQFFGPGTRLTVL.

The chain couples TRBV9 to TRBJ2-1; D remains ambiguous. The CDR3 is made up of 15 amino acids. CDR1 SGDLS and CDR2 YYNGEE come from the germline V gene. V was clipped by 0 bases and J by 1 base, with 8 bases between them. The CDR3 here is CASSVGQNSYNEQFF. The CDR3 DNA follows: TGTGCCAGCAGCGTAGGTCAGAATTCCTACAATGAGCAGTTCTTC.

This chain uses TRBV16 with TRBJ1-5, with TRBD1 matching 8 bases. This CDR3 is 19 amino acids long. Looked up from germline, CDR1 is KGHSY and CDR2 is FQNENV. V trimming: 1 base; J trimming: 0 bases; junction bases outside the gene matches: 11. CDR3 region: CASSQLLAGTGYSNQPQHF. The CDR3 nucleotides read TGTGCCAGCAGCCAATTGTTGGCCGGGACAGGATATAGCAATCAGCCCCAGCATTTT.

The CDR3 sequence is CASSPSRDRSYGYTF. The DNA of the CDR3 is TGCGCCAGCAGCCCATCCCGGGACAGATCCTATGGCTACACCTTC. The chain joins TRBV5-1 to TRBJ1-2; 7 bases are a match to TRBD1. The CDR3 totals 15 residues. Germline-derived CDR1 and CDR2 are SGHRS and YFSETQ. V was pared by 4 bases and J by 4 bases, with 10 bases of the junction left unmatched.

In nucleotides, the CDR3 is TGTGCCAGCAACCTTAGACAGGGGAATACCGGGGAGCTGTTTTTT. It codes for CASNLRQGNTGELFF. The rearrangement joins TRBV7-2 to TRBJ2-2; 8 bases match TRBD1. CDR3 size: 15 residues. Germline CDR1 is SGHTA and CDR2 is FQGNSA. V lost 7 bases and J lost 5; bases outside the gene matches: 9.

The chain employs TRBV19 and TRBJ1-5; 7 bases agree with TRBD1. This CDR3 region has 17 residues. Germline V lookup: CDR1 LNHDA, CDR2 SQIVND (reference sequence). With V trimmed by 7 bases and J by 4 bases, 16 bases remained unmatched. The CDR3 DNA is TGTGCCAGTACCCAGGCAGAAGGGACAGAAGCAAATCAGCCCCAGCATTTT. Protein sequence: CASTQAEGTEANQPQHF.

The CDR3 bases are TGTGCCAGCAGCCAAGATCTGGAGCAGCAGAACACTGAAGCTTTCTTT. It codes for CASSQDLEQQNTEAFF. The chain is built from TRBV4-2 and TRBJ1-1, with unresolved D. Between the trimmed V and J ends, which lost 0 bases and 1 base, there was a span of 12 bases. Germline lookup yields CDR1 LGHNA and CDR2 YNFKEQ. This CDR3 comprises 16 residues.

This chain uses TRBV5-1 with TRBJ1-1; D uncertain. V lost 4 bases to trimming and J lost 2 bases, with 9 bases between them. The CDR3 covers 13 residues. Germline lookup yields CDR1 SGHRS and CDR2 YFSETQ. The DNA for the CDR3 is TGCGCCAGCAGCCAAGCAGGTAACACTGAAGCTTTCTTT. Translating gives CASSQAGNTEAFF.

The chain links TRBV19 to TRBJ2-2; a possible D gene is TRBD2 (6 bases). This CDR3 is 14 amino acids long. Trimming took off 6 bases at V and 4 bases at J, with 12 bases between the two ends. CDR1 is LNHDA, CDR2 SQIVND, per germline (reference sequence). CDR3 DNA: TGTGCCAGTAGGGGGGGAAAGGGCACCGGGGAGCTGTTTTTT. Translating it yields CASRGGKGTGELFF.

The chain links TRBV12-3 or TRBV12-4 to TRBJ1-2; 7 bases map to TRBD1. The CDR3 extends over 13 amino acids. The V segment lost 6 bases and the J segment 3 bases; nucleotides outside the gene matches: 4. CDR3 nucleotide sequence: TGTGCCAGCAGCCTAGGGGGCGACTATGGCTACACCTTC. Translation gives CASSLGGDYGYTF.